One and the same sample provided the 28 T cell receptor beta chains below, sequenced in a study of blood T cell repertoires in COVID-19. Assay used: immunoSEQ multiplex PCR; TCRdb lists only in-frame clones, some missing. The sample has roughly 300,000 clones, more than 85% seen once; the top ten hold approximately 18%. Sample: PBMCs or T cells enriched from blood (not recorded which). These receptors were obtained from a woman aged 30 to 39 who had recovered from COVID-19.

The chain has TRBV7-2 and TRBJ1-3; D call uncertain. Deletions cut 1 base from V and 3 bases from J, with 13 bases between. This CDR3 region has 16 residues. CDR1 is SGHTA and CDR2 is FQGNSA in the germline V gene. This CDR3 is CASSLVEHTIGNTIYF. In nucleotides, the CDR3 is TGTGCCAGCAGCTTAGTTGAACATACCATTGGAAACACCATATATTTT.

V usage is TRBV18 and J usage is TRBJ2-5, with D perhaps matching TRBD1 (6 bases). This CDR3 has 14 amino acids. Germline V gene data show CDR1 as KGHSH and CDR2 as LQKENI. V lost 3 bases and J 1 base, leaving 9 bases between the germline ends. The CDR3 loop is CASSPTGSQETQYF. DNA for the CDR3: TGTGCCAGCTCACCCACAGGGTCCCAAGAGACCCAGTACTTC.

This clone showed up just once. The chain is built from TRBV3-1 (or the pseudogene TRBV3-2) and TRBJ2-6, with 7 bases lining up with TRBD1. Germline CDR1 and CDR2: LGHDT and YNNKEL (reference sequence). The trim removed 5 bases at V and 0 bases at J, leaving 1 base unmatched. The CDR3 sequence is 15 residues long. CDR3 region: CASSGTDSGANVLTF. The CDR3 nucleotides read TGTGCCAGCAGCGGGACAGACTCTGGGGCCAACGTCCTGACTTTC.

This chain uses TRBV9 with TRBJ1-5; maybe TRBD1 (5 bases). The CDR3 has 13 amino acids. Trimming removed 2 bases from V and 4 bases from J, with 7 bases in between. Looked up from germline, CDR1 is SGDLS and CDR2 is YYNGEE. The DNA for the CDR3 is TGTGCCAGCAGCGTGACAGAGAATCAGCCCCAGCATTTT. Amino acid sequence: CASSVTENQPQHF.

The CDR3 sequence: CASRRLAGGPLTDTQYF. The CDR3 coding sequence is TGCGCCAGCAGGCGACTAGCGGGAGGGCCACTGACAGATACGCAGTATTTT. The V gene is TRBV4-1, the J gene TRBJ2-3; the match to TRBD2 covers 14 bases. CDR3 size: 17 residues. Germline CDR1 is MGHRA and CDR2 is YSYEKL. V was clipped by 6 bases and J by 3 bases; unmatched bases: 8.

This rearrangement joins TRBV6-5 to TRBJ1-3; the D gene is possibly TRBD1 (5 bases). This CDR3 region has 13 residues. Germline CDR1 is MNHEY and CDR2 is SVGAGI. Between the trimmed V and J ends, which lost 7 bases and 2 bases, there was a span of 9 bases. CDR3 sequence: CASIAGTGNTIYF. For the CDR3, the DNA is TGTGCCAGCATAGCAGGGACTGGAAACACCATATATTTT.

The V call is TRBV7-9, the J call TRBJ2-7, with 10 nucleotides matching TRBD2. V lost 3 bases to trimming and J lost 3 bases; unmatched junction nucleotides: 2. Germline assignment: CDR1 SEHNR and CDR2 FQNEAQ (reference sequence). The CDR3 totals 14 residues. The CDR3 bases are TGTGCCAGCAGCTTTTGGACTAGCGGCTACGAGCAGTACTTC. This translates into CASSFWTSGYEQYF.

The chain employs TRBV5-6 and TRBJ2-7; 8 bases fit TRBD2. V shed 3 bases, J shed 5 bases, and the junction held 7 bases outside the gene matches. The CDR3 length is 14 residues. The germline V gene has CDR1 SGHDT and CDR2 YYEEEE. Written as DNA, the CDR3 is TGTGCCAGCAGCTCCGGGACTAGTATCCACGAGCAGTACTTC. This encodes CASSSGTSIHEQYF.

The count of this clone is one. V usage is TRBV5-1 and J usage is TRBJ2-3; 10 bases align to TRBD1. Trimming at V came to 3 bases and at J to 1 base, leaving 5 bases not matched to a gene. Germline assignment: CDR1 SGHRS and CDR2 YFSETQ. The CDR3 extends over 16 amino acids. This CDR3 is CASSSYGTGGTDTQYF. The CDR3 region has the DNA TGCGCCAGCAGCTCCTACGGGACAGGGGGCACAGATACGCAGTATTTT. Full variable domain (remainder filled in from reference TRBV5-1 and TRBJ2-3): KAGVTQTPRYLIKTRGQQVTLSCSPISGHRSVSWYQQTPGQGLQFLFEYFSETQRNKGNFPGRFSGRQFSNSRSEMNVSTLELGDSALYLCASSSYGTGGTDTQYFGPGTRLTVL.

The V call is TRBV7-9, the J call TRBJ2-3, with TRBD2 matching over 12 bases. V trimming: 5 bases; J trimming: 6 bases; junction bases outside the gene matches: 3. This CDR3 contains 14 residues. The germline CDR1 and CDR2 sequences are SEHNR and FQNEAQ (reference sequence). The CDR3 loop reads CASSETSGGDTQYF. Here the CDR3 DNA reads TGTGCCAGCAGCGAGACTAGCGGGGGCGATACGCAGTATTTT.

This chain joins TRBV4-1 and TRBJ1-4, with 7 bases matching TRBD1. V was pared by 3 bases and J by 7 bases, with 8 bases of the junction left unmatched. The CDR3 is 15 amino acids. The germline gives CDR1 MGHRA, CDR2 YSYEKL. For the CDR3, the DNA is TGCGCCAGCAGCCATTCGACAGGGACAAGTGAAAAACTGTTTTTT. Translation gives CASSHSTGTSEKLFF.

On this clone itself: The same CDR3 arises from other DNA sequences in this sample as well. V and J are TRBV30 and TRBJ1-5, with D perhaps matching TRBD1 (5 bases). Germline V gene data show CDR1 as GTSNPN and CDR2 as SVGIG (reference sequence). This CDR3 is 15 amino acids long. V dropped 0 bases and J dropped 0 bases, with 9 bases sitting between them. The CDR3 sequence is CAWSVGGSSNQPQHF. The CDR3 region has the DNA TGTGCCTGGAGTGTGGGGGGGTCTAGCAATCAGCCCCAGCATTTT.

V is TRBV28 and J is TRBJ1-3; D not certain. The CDR3 is 15 amino acids. Trimming removed 6 bases at V and 2 bases at J, with 14 bases between. The germline V gene has CDR1 MDHEN and CDR2 SYDVKM. DNA of the CDR3: TGTGCCAGCAGCCCCCCCCGAGTTGCTGGAAACACCATATATTTT. This encodes CASSPPRVAGNTIYF.

For the CDR3, the DNA is TGTGCCAGCAGTTCGTCAGTGGCCGGGGAGCTGTTTTTT. Translating it yields CASSSSVAGELFF. The chain is built from TRBV12-3 or TRBV12-4 and TRBJ2-2; D remains ambiguous. Deletions cut 4 bases from V and 6 bases from J, with 9 bases between. This CDR3 is built from 13 residues.

V gene TRBV28 combines with J gene TRBJ1-1; tentatively, D is TRBD1 (5 bases). Germline values: CDR1 MDHEN, CDR2 SYDVKM. V was pared by 6 bases and J by 0 bases, with 20 bases between. This CDR3 has 17 residues. The CDR3 sequence is CASSRRQFQPMNTEAFF. The CDR3 coding sequence is TGTGCCAGCAGCCGAAGACAGTTCCAACCGATGAACACTGAAGCTTTCTTT.

The chain uses TRBV4-2 and TRBJ2-4, with D possibly TRBD1 on 5 matching bases. The ends were cut back, 0 bases at V and 7 bases at J, with 16 bases in the middle. This CDR3 contains 16 residues. Germline CDR1 reads LGHNA; CDR2 reads YNFKEQ. Here the CDR3 DNA reads TGTGCCAGCAGCCAAGATCATGGGGCAAGGGCGAACATTCAGTACTTC. This codes for CASSQDHGARANIQYF.

In this sample, this clone turned up once. The J gene is TRBJ2-1, the V gene TRBV7-9; weak D call: TRBD2 (6 bases). Per the germline V gene, CDR1 is SEHNR and CDR2 is FQNEAQ (reference sequence). The CDR3 length is 15 residues. Trimming left V 1 base short and J 11 bases short, with 18 bases between. Written as DNA, the CDR3 is TGTGCCAGCAGCTTAGGTGGGTTGGGGGGTATACAGCAGTTCTTC. Protein product: CASSLGGLGGIQQFF.

V gene TRBV2 combines with J gene TRBJ2-4; D uncertain. Germline CDR1 and CDR2: SNHLY and FYNNEI. Trimming cost V 6 bases and J 1 base, with 7 bases left between them. The CDR3 has 13 residues. The CDR3 reads CASRWLAKNIQYF. The CDR3 DNA follows: TGTGCCAGCAGGTGGCTGGCCAAAAACATTCAGTACTTC.

This chain joins TRBV14 and TRBJ2-7; D unclear. CDR1 SGHDN and CDR2 FVKESK come from the germline V gene. This CDR3 has 11 residues. V was cut by 1 base and J by 6 bases, with 4 bases left in between. CDR3 amino acids: CASSQAREQYF. The CDR3 nucleotides read TGTGCCAGCAGCCAAGCGCGCGAGCAGTACTTC.

This clone has only a few counts. V is TRBV27 and J is TRBJ2-7, with a tentative D call TRBD2 (5 bases). CDR1 and CDR2 from the germline V gene are MNHEY and SMNVEV (reference sequence). Trimming stripped 2 bases from V and 7 bases from J, with 9 bases between. There are 12 residues in the CDR3. DNA of the CDR3: TGTGCCAGCAGTTTAGCCCGAGGGGAGCAGTACTTC. It specifies CASSLARGEQYF.

This rearrangement joins TRBV10-3 to TRBJ2-3; 10 bases line up with TRBD2. V shed 2 bases and J 2 bases; nucleotides not matched to a gene: 7. Germline CDR1 reads ENHRY; CDR2 reads SYGVKD. This CDR3 region has 17 residues. The CDR3 here is CAISELAGARPTDTQYF. In nucleotides, the CDR3 is TGTGCCATCAGTGAGCTAGCGGGAGCTAGACCCACAGATACGCAGTATTTT.

The chain links TRBV19 to TRBJ2-1; D remains ambiguous. The CDR3 runs to 12 residues. Trimming removed 3 bases at V and 11 bases at J, with 11 bases between. From germline, CDR1 is LNHDA and CDR2 SQIVND (reference sequence). This chain's CDR3 is CASSMGPGKQFF. In DNA, the CDR3 is TGTGCCAGTAGTATGGGCCCTGGTAAGCAGTTCTTC.

This clone was observed a few times. The V and J genes are TRBV28 and TRBJ1-4, with TRBD1 matching 10 bases. CDR1 is MDHEN and CDR2 is SYDVKM in the germline V gene. V was pared by 2 bases and J by 7 bases, with 4 bases of the junction left unmatched. This CDR3 region has 15 residues. The CDR3: CASSLRGQGTEKLFF. The DNA of the CDR3 is TGTGCCAGCAGTTTAAGGGGACAGGGGACTGAAAAACTGTTTTTT.

This sequence joins TRBV7-6 and TRBJ2-3; 13 nucleotides agree with TRBD2. The junction had 4 bases not matched to a gene; V was cut back by 5 bases and J by 2 bases. There are 16 residues in the CDR3. CDR1 SGHVS and CDR2 FNYEAQ come from the germline V gene. The CDR3 protein is CASSLGLAGDTDTQYF. The CDR3 bases are TGTGCCAGCAGCCTTGGACTAGCGGGAGACACAGATACGCAGTATTTT.

The chain uses TRBV28 and TRBJ1-3, with TRBD1 identical over 7 bases. From germline, CDR1 is MDHEN and CDR2 SYDVKM. This CDR3 is 16 amino acids long. The V and J ends lost 3 bases and 0 bases, in that order; junction bases with no gene match: 5. The CDR3 DNA is TGTGCCAGCAGTTTGTCAGGGGGTTACTCTGGAAACACCATATATTTT. This gives the protein CASSLSGGYSGNTIYF.

V usage is TRBV7-2 and J usage is TRBJ1-1, with D unclear. CDR3 size: 13 residues. In germline, CDR1 is SGHTA, CDR2 FQGNSA. Trimming removed 2 bases at V and 6 bases at J, with 10 bases between. The CDR3 nucleotides are TGTGCCAGCAGCTTATCTTCTTTCTCTGAAGCTTTCTTT. Residues: CASSLSSFSEAFF.

This chain uses TRBV7-9 with TRBJ2-7; 16 positions agree with TRBD2. Per the germline V gene, CDR1 is SEHNR and CDR2 is FQNEAQ (reference sequence). Losses at the gene ends were 5 bases for V and 7 bases for J; bases not matched to a gene: 8. CDR3 length: 16 residues. CDR3 loop: CASSQGLAGGPWEQYF. The DNA of the CDR3 is TGTGCCAGCAGCCAGGGACTAGCGGGAGGGCCTTGGGAGCAGTACTTC.

This clone was observed a single time. The chain joins TRBV15 to TRBJ1-3, with unresolved D. This CDR3 region has 15 residues. Deletions cut 0 bases from V and 0 bases from J, with 6 bases between. Germline lookup yields CDR1 LNHNV and CDR2 YYDKDF (reference sequence). In nucleotides, the CDR3 is TGTGCCACCAGCAGAGATGGAGTCTCTGGAAACACCATATATTTT. Translated, it gives CATSRDGVSGNTIYF.